This paragraph reports one TCR beta chain. What it recognizes is unknown. TCRdb keeps only in-frame clones here, not all; method: immunoSEQ multiplex PCR. Among roughly 40,000 clones listed, 88% were seen once. The record originates from a study of PD-1 blockade in classical Hodgkin lymphoma. This CDR3 is 16 amino acids long. The V end was cut by 0 bases, the J end by 1 base, with 13 bases between. Germline V gene data show CDR1 as SGDLS and CDR2 as YYNGEE. No patient escaped relapse after autologous stem cell transplantation, and brentuximab vedotin exposure varied. Findings and caveats of the study: TCR diversity in CD4+, not CD8+, cells rose significantly by C4D1.

This sample comprised peripheral blood mononuclear cells (PBMCs), obtained at baseline. J is TRBJ2-5 and V is TRBV9; tentative D call: TRBD2 (6 bases). The clonotype was recovered from a human donor with classical Hodgkin lymphoma. This CDR3 is CASSVGGSGIQETQYF. The CDR3 DNA is TGTGCCAGCAGCGTAGGGGGTAGCGGAATCCAAGAGACCCAGTACTTC.